These T cell receptor beta chains were read from a single sample in a study of regulatory T cells in long-lasting Graves disease. TCRdb reprocessed the multiplex PCR reads via MiXCR and lists one record per CDR3 protein. The sample has around 340,000 distinct CDR3 sequences, roughly a fifth seen once. Here the sequenced sample was peripheral blood mononuclear cells (PBMCs), taken when the disease was refractory, from a patient treated with antithyroid drugs. The source of these receptors is a female donor with Graves disease. Each CDR3 is given with its conserved first and last residue. The order of the fields is clone size, J gene, V gene, D gene, CDR3 protein, CDR3 DNA. The D gene is left open where the match is weak. A row's size may be missing; if present it is once, few, many or a size class.

few TRBJ1-1 TRBV7-9 NA CASRLSGQGTEAFF TGTGCCAGCAGGCTTTCGGGGCAGGGTACTGAAGCTTTCTTT
NA TRBJ2-1 TRBV3-1 NA CASSPTGYGQFF TGTGCCAGCAGCCCCACGGGCTACGGGCAGTTCTTC
many TRBJ1-2 TRBV28 NA CASSFSRRGFYGYTF TGTGCCAGCAGTTTTAGTAGGAGGGGTTTTTATGGCTACACCTTC
many TRBJ2-5 TRBV7-2 TRBD2 CASSFSGLAGETQYF TGTGCCAGCAGCTTCAGCGGACTAGCGGGAGAGACCCAGTACTTC
few TRBJ2-2 TRBV3-2 NA CASSQEWLAGGQDTTGELFF TGTGCCAGCAGCCAAGAGTGGCTAGCGGGGGGCCAAGACACCACCGGGGAGCTGTTTTTT
NA TRBJ1-1 TRBV5-1 TRBD1 CASSFTGGGNTEAFF TGCGCCAGCAGCTTCACAGGGGGCGGGAACACTGAAGCTTTCTTT
NA TRBJ2-7 TRBV7-3 TRBD2 CASSQEGLAGYEQYF TGTGCCAGCAGCCAAGAAGGACTAGCGGGCTACGAGCAGTACTTC
many TRBJ1-2 TRBV28 TRBD1 CASSFWGTAYGYTF TGTGCCAGCAGTTTTTGGGGGACAGCCTATGGCTACACCTTC
many TRBJ2-7 TRBV2 NA CASSPGVYKDVYEQYF TGTGCCAGCAGCCCGGGGGTTTACAAGGACGTTTACGAGCAGTACTTC
few TRBJ1-5 TRBV4-1 NA CASSQGSDNQPQHF TGCGCCAGCAGCCAAGGATCTGATAATCAGCCCCAGCATTTT
many TRBJ2-5 TRBV20-1 NA CSARDRRLPRETQYF TGCAGTGCTAGAGATCGGCGGTTACCTCGGGAGACCCAGTACTTC
few TRBJ1-6 TRBV7-9 NA CASSNRVENSPLHF TGTGCCAGCAGCAACAGGGTCGAAAATTCACCCCTCCACTTT
many TRBJ1-1 TRBV12-3/TRBV12-4 NA CASSLGRTAFF TGTGCCAGCAGTTTAGGGCGAACGGCTTTCTTT
once TRBJ2-4 TRBV11-2 NA CASSGAPGVQNIQYF TGTGCCAGCAGCGGCGCCCCAGGGGTTCAAAACATTCAGTACTTC
NA TRBJ2-7 TRBV10-3 TRBD2 CAISEGREYEQYF TGTGCCATCAGTGAGGGGAGGGAGTACGAGCAGTACTTC
many TRBJ1-4 TRBV7-2 NA CASSLAKGEKLFF TGTGCCAGCAGCTTAGCCAAGGGGGAAAAACTGTTTTTT
many TRBJ2-7 TRBV11-2 NA CASSFGDSSYEQYF TGTGCCAGCAGCTTTGGCGACAGCTCCTACGAGCAGTACTTC
many TRBJ2-7 TRBV11-2 TRBD2 CASSSSSGSRDYEQYF TGTGCCAGCAGTTCATCCAGCGGGAGTAGGGACTACGAGCAGTACTTC
few TRBJ2-7 TRBV7-9 TRBD1 CASSNPGTAYEQYF TGTGCCAGCAGCAACCCGGGGACAGCCTACGAGCAGTACTTC
few TRBJ2-7 TRBV20-1 NA CSARDPRQSTYEQYF TGCAGTGCTAGAGATCCGAGACAGTCAACCTACGAGCAGTACTTC
many TRBJ2-7 TRBV20-1 NA CSAPTPARAREQYF TGCAGTGCCCCAACCCCGGCCAGGGCTAGGGAGCAGTACTTC
many TRBJ1-6 TRBV6-5 NA CASSYSKQGNSPLHF TGTGCCAGCAGTTACTCGAAACAGGGTAATTCACCCCTCCACTTT
NA TRBJ2-6 TRBV5-1 NA CASSLDRPLSGANVLTF TGCGCCAGCAGCTTGGACAGGCCTTTGAGTGGGGCCAACGTCCTGACTTTC
many TRBJ1-1 TRBV12-3/TRBV12-4 NA CASSHFPGRGWPAFF TGTGCCAGCAGCCATTTCCCGGGGAGGGGATGGCCAGCTTTCTTT
NA TRBJ2-2 TRBV7-2 TRBD1 CASSSTGGGELFF TGTGCCAGCAGCTCGACAGGGGGCGGGGAGCTGTTTTTT
few TRBJ1-1 TRBV12-3/TRBV12-4 NA CASSLGGGGRYTEAFF TGTGCCAGCAGCTTGGGCGGTGGGGGGCGGTACACTGAAGCTTTCTTT
NA TRBJ1-3 TRBV5-5 NA CASSYNSGNTIYF TGTGCCAGCAGCTACAACTCTGGAAACACCATATATTTT
many TRBJ2-1 TRBV11-3 TRBD1 CASSLGQGFVEQFF TGTGCCAGCAGCTTAGGACAGGGTTTCGTTGAGCAGTTCTTC
many TRBJ2-4 TRBV11-2 NA CASSLLRWERENIQYF TGTGCCAGCAGCCTTTTAAGGTGGGAGAGGGAAAACATTCAGTACTTC
many TRBJ2-5 TRBV13 NA CASSLGPKTQYF TGTGCCAGCAGCTTAGGGCCGAAGACCCAGTACTTC
NA TRBJ1-4 TRBV4-2 NA CASSQDFGGTNEKLFF TGTGCCAGCAGCCAAGATTTCGGGGGTACTAATGAAAAACTGTTTTTT
few TRBJ2-5 TRBV5-1 NA CASRIRINTETQYF TGCGCCAGCAGGATAAGGATAAACACAGAGACCCAGTACTTC
many TRBJ1-5 TRBV5-1 NA CASSLGGDGQPQHF TGCGCCAGCAGCTTGGGGGGGGACGGGCAGCCCCAGCATTTT
NA TRBJ1-3 TRBV15 NA CATSRDWRGIGNTIYF TGTGCCACCAGCAGAGATTGGAGGGGAATCGGAAACACCATATATTTT
NA TRBJ2-5 TRBV14 NA CASSQGWGSSQETQYF TGTGCCAGCAGCCAAGGGTGGGGATCGAGCCAAGAGACCCAGTACTTC
NA TRBJ1-1 TRBV19 NA CASSIYVYTEAFF TGTGCCAGTAGTATTTATGTGTACACTGAAGCTTTCTTT
many TRBJ1-1 TRBV11-2 NA CASSLGAWGTEAFF TGTGCCAGCAGCTTAGGGGCATGGGGCACTGAAGCTTTCTTT
NA TRBJ2-5 TRBV15 NA CATSRDWGAQETQYF TGTGCCACCAGCAGAGATTGGGGGGCCCAAGAGACCCAGTACTTC
NA TRBJ2-3 TRBV10-3 TRBD2 CAMGRGRAGADTQYF TGTGCCATGGGACGCGGGAGGGCTGGCGCAGATACGCAGTATTTT
few TRBJ2-3 TRBV7-2 TRBD2 CASSPGLGGDTQYF TGTGCCAGCAGCCCCGGACTAGGAGGAGATACGCAGTATTTT
many TRBJ2-7 TRBV28 NA CASSAGTPNSYEQYF TGTGCCAGCAGTGCAGGGACACCGAATTCCTACGAGCAGTACTTC
many TRBJ2-7 TRBV12-3/TRBV12-4 TRBD2 CASRPTSGRPYEQYF TGTGCCAGCAGACCAACTAGCGGGAGACCCTACGAGCAGTACTTC
few TRBJ1-1 TRBV3-1 NA CASSQLGARTEAFF TGTGCCAGCAGCCAATTGGGGGCGCGGACTGAAGCTTTCTTT
NA TRBJ2-1 TRBV11-2 NA CASSERSGRLYNEQFF TGTGCCAGCAGCGAGAGAAGTGGCCGTCTCTACAATGAGCAGTTCTTC
few TRBJ2-7 TRBV13 TRBD2 CASSRRELAGIGTYEQYF TGCGCCAGCAGCCGGAGGGAACTAGCGGGAATAGGTACCTACGAGCAGTACTTC
NA TRBJ1-1 TRBV20-1 NA CSARYRAAISAF TGCAGTGCTAGATACCGGGCTGCTATTTCGGCCTTT
many TRBJ2-5 TRBV12-3/TRBV12-4 TRBD1 CASSPDRGIQETQYF TGTGCCAGCAGTCCGGACAGGGGGATTCAAGAGACCCAGTACTTC
NA TRBJ2-3 TRBV5-6 NA CASSLFSPFLRGIADTQYF TGTGCCAGCAGCCTCTTTTCTCCCTTCCTACGGGGGATCGCAGATACGCAGTATTTT
NA TRBJ2-3 TRBV20-1 NA CSSSVGLSTDTQYF TGCAGTTCGAGCGTGGGGCTAAGCACAGATACGCAGTATTTT
NA TRBJ2-2 TRBV5-1 NA CASKHWDRDTGELFF TGCGCCAGTAAACATTGGGACCGAGACACCGGGGAGCTGTTTTTT
many TRBJ2-5 TRBV12-3/TRBV12-4 NA CASSLGKETQYF TGTGCCAGCAGCTTAGGGAAGGAGACCCAGTACTTC
NA TRBJ2-4 TRBV19 TRBD2 CASSMRGTSGGQNIQYF TGTGCCAGTAGTATGAGGGGGACTAGCGGGGGTCAAAACATTCAGTACTTC
NA TRBJ1-1 TRBV19 TRBD1 CAISPGTADTEAFF TGTGCCATCTCGCCGGGGACAGCTGACACTGAAGCTTTCTTT
many TRBJ1-1 TRBV20-1 NA CSALTMNTEAFF TGCAGTGCTTTGACAATGAACACTGAAGCTTTCTTT
NA TRBJ2-3 TRBV6-1 NA CASMGGGTDTQYF TGTGCCAGCATGGGGGGAGGCACAGATACGCAGTATTTT